One T cell receptor beta chain is described in this entry. Antigen specificity is unknown. The data belong to a study of cytomegalovirus exposure and HLA in healthy donors. Amplification used 60 Vbeta primers and 13 Jbeta primers. Sequenced by immunoSEQ multiplex PCR; TCRdb stores in-frame clones only, minus some. The data contain some 180,000 clones, approximately 90% of them seen just once; the ten biggest clones take up around 1%. Notes on the study in general: Investigators reported more than 150 TCR beta chains as tied to cytomegalovirus. Some public TCRs appeared in many individuals, while most sequences were rare.

Sequencing input: PBMCs. The receptor comes from a boy aged 2 to 10 in good health and CMV-seronegative.

CDR3 in amino acids: CAWAQGIEAFF. The CDR3 coding sequence is TGTGCCTGGGCACAGGGAATCGAAGCTTTCTTT. This chain uses TRBV30 with TRBJ1-1; D may be TRBD1 (6 bases). The CDR3 loop spans 11 amino acids. The germline CDR1 and CDR2 sequences are GTSNPN and SVGIG (reference sequence). The V gene lost 5 bases and the J gene lost 8 bases, with 12 bases spanning the gap. Full variable domain (remainder filled in from reference TRBV30 and TRBJ1-1): SQTIHQWPATLVQPVGSPLSLECTVEGTSNPNLYWYRQAAGRGLQLLFYSVGIGQISSEVPQNLSASRPQDRQFILSSKKLLLSDSGFYLCAWAQGIEAFFGQGTRLTVV.